The 30 T cell receptor beta chains below come from one sample, sequenced in a study of shared clonotypes between healthy human individuals. Profiling relied on immunoSEQ multiplex PCR, and the TCRdb table lists in-frame clones only, not all of them. This table holds fewer than 500,000 clones, about three quarters found once. Sequences were obtained from PBMCs. These receptors all stem from a woman in her thirties or forties in good health. Some clones in this sample may be carry-over from other donors' samples.

This clone was found a few times. The CDR3 region has the DNA TGTGCCAGCAGCGTAGAGGGGAATGGCTACACCTTC. It yields the protein CASSVEGNGYTF. V gene TRBV9 combines with J gene TRBJ1-2; D might be TRBD1 (5 bases). V was cut by 0 bases and J by 6 bases, with 6 bases left in between. This CDR3 region has 12 residues. Germline CDR1 SGDLS, CDR2 YYNGEE.

As concerns this clone: This may stem from a read error, because a much larger clone lies one nucleotide away. The rearrangement joins TRBV6-1 to TRBJ2-7; 10 nucleotides align to TRBD2. CDR1 and CDR2 from the germline V gene are MNHNS and SASEGT. The CDR3 sequence is 16 residues long. With 4 bases clipped from V and 8 bases from J, the junction kept 14 bases outside the gene matches. Here the CDR3 DNA reads TGTGCCAGCAGTGGTGTAAGGGCTAGCGGGAGTATTAAGCAGTACTTC. Amino acid sequence: CASSGVRASGSIKQYF.

The chain is built from TRBV5-4 and TRBJ2-2; 7 bases fit TRBD2. V lost 1 base, J lost 2 bases, and 5 bases stayed unmatched. The CDR3 has 16 residues. The V gene's germline CDR1 is SGHNT and CDR2 YYREEE (reference sequence). The CDR3 nucleotides read TGTGCCAGCAGCTTGAAACTAGCGACCAACACCGGGGAGCTGTTTTTT. Residues: CASSLKLATNTGELFF.

The chain couples TRBV5-8 to TRBJ2-7; TRBD2 agrees at 7 bases. Germline CDR1 reads SGHTS; CDR2 reads YDEGEE. This CDR3 has 14 amino acids. Trimming took 4 bases from V and 0 from J; bases not matched to a gene: 4. The CDR3 reads CASSRDYHSYEQYF. CDR3 DNA: TGTGCCAGCAGCCGGGACTATCACTCCTACGAGCAGTACTTC.

This clone has just one count. V is TRBV9 and J is TRBJ2-1, with D possibly matching TRBD2 (5 bases). Germline values: CDR1 SGDLS, CDR2 YYNGEE. The CDR3 is 13 amino acids. V was shortened by 0 bases and J by 7 bases, with 8 bases between the two germline ends. The CDR3 DNA sequence: TGTGCCAGCAGCGTAGGAGGGCCGAATGAGCAGTTCTTC. It encodes CASSVGGPNEQFF.

The CDR3 loop is CASSLEAYNEQYF. CDR3 in DNA: TGTGCCAGCAGCTTAGAGGCCTACAACGAGCAGTACTTC. The chain carries TRBV7-2 and TRBJ2-7; D unresolved. The V and J ends lost 1 base and 5 bases respectively, with 9 bases between them. This CDR3 has 13 residues. Germline V gene data show CDR1 as SGHTA and CDR2 as FQGNSA.

The chain couples TRBV14 to TRBJ1-1, with D possibly matching TRBD1 (5 bases). This CDR3 has 15 amino acids. V was trimmed by 0 bases and J by 5 bases, leaving 13 bases between them. CDR1 and CDR2 from the germline V gene are SGHDN and FVKESK. DNA for the CDR3: TGTGCCAGCAGCCAAGAGGTAGGGGCGGTTACTGAAGCTTTCTTT. Its protein is CASSQEVGAVTEAFF.

The J gene is TRBJ1-5, the V gene TRBV30; D ambiguous. The V end was cut by 0 bases, the J end by 1 base, with 7 bases between. CDR3 length: 14 residues. Germline V gives CDR1 GTSNPN, CDR2 SVGIG (reference sequence). CDR3 bases: TGTGCCTGGAGTGTAGCGGCAAGCAATCAGCCCCAGCATTTT. Encoded protein: CAWSVAASNQPQHF.

The gene calls are TRBV7-2 and TRBJ2-7, with 9 bases fitting TRBD2. V shed 4 bases and J 6 bases; nucleotides not matched to a gene: 1. Germline CDR1 SGHTA, CDR2 FQGNSA. CDR3 length: 12 residues. In nucleotides, the CDR3 is TGTGCCAGCAGCTGGCGGGAGGGCGAGCAGTACTTC. Its translation: CASSWREGEQYF. Full variable domain (outside the CDR3, taken from reference TRBV7-2 and TRBJ2-7): GAGVSQSPSNKVTEKGKDVELRCDPISGHTALYWYRQSLGQGLEFLIYFQGNSAPDKSGLPSDRFSAERTGGSVSTLTIQRTQQEDSAVYLCASSWREGEQYFGPGTRLTVT.

The chain is built from TRBV20-1 and TRBJ1-2; no clear D gene. The germline V gene encodes CDR1 DFQATT and CDR2 SNEGSKA (reference sequence). This CDR3 is 9 amino acids long. The CDR3 region has the DNA TGCGGAACTAACTATGGCTACACCTTC. Its translation is CGTNYGYTF.

Turning to this clone: A much larger clone is a single base away; this may be a read error. The chain combines TRBV9 with TRBJ2-3; D gene unclear. V lost 4 bases and J lost 2, with 5 bases in between. The CDR3 is 12 amino acids. Germline V gene data show CDR1 as SGDLS and CDR2 as YYNGEE. CDR3 coding DNA: TGTGCCAGCAGCCCTACCACAGATACGCAGTATTTT. Translating it yields CASSPTTDTQYF.

There are many counts of this clone. The rearrangement links TRBV4-3 to TRBJ1-4, with 7 bases matching TRBD1. J was trimmed by 2 bases and V by 4 bases; bases with no gene match: 7. Germline V gene data show CDR1 as LGHNA and CDR2 as YSLEER. The CDR3 spans 16 residues. In DNA form, the CDR3 reads TGCGCCAGCAGCCCTGACAGGGTAGGGACTAATGAAAAACTGTTTTTT. It is translated as CASSPDRVGTNEKLFF.

The chain is built from TRBV6-5 and TRBJ2-7; 7 nucleotides match TRBD1. V lost 4 bases, J lost 6 bases, and 9 bases stayed unmatched. The CDR3 length is 14 residues. Germline V gene sequence: CDR1 MNHEY, CDR2 SVGAGI. In nucleotides, the CDR3 is TGTGCCAGCAGTTCCCTCTCGACAGGGATCGAGCAGTACTTC. Translated: CASSSLSTGIEQYF.

The genes are TRBV15 and TRBJ2-7; D gene uncertain. Germline loops: CDR1 LNHNV, CDR2 YYDKDF (reference sequence). V shed 1 base and J shed 6 bases, with 13 bases lying between them. This CDR3 spans 14 amino acids. The CDR3 spells CATSRGDSSPEQYF. DNA of the CDR3: TGTGCCACCAGCAGAGGTGATAGCTCCCCCGAGCAGTACTTC.

Only a few counts were recorded for this clone. The same CDR3 is also encoded by other DNA sequences in this sample. The chain recombines TRBV18 with TRBJ1-3; no reliable D call. The CDR3 runs 14 residues. The V and J ends lost 3 bases and 0 bases respectively, with 6 bases between them. Germline lookup yields CDR1 KGHSH and CDR2 LQKENI. CDR3 in DNA: TGTGCCAGCTCACCCGGGAGCTCTGGAAACACCATATATTTT. Residues: CASSPGSSGNTIYF.

In this sample, this clone turned up many times. The V and J genes are TRBV4-2 and TRBJ2-5, with 11 bases that match TRBD2. Losses at the gene ends were 0 bases for V and 2 bases for J; bases not matched to a gene: 11. Per germline, CDR1 LGHNA and CDR2 YNFKEQ. The CDR3 has 19 residues. This chain's CDR3 is CASSQDRGLAGGRQETQYF. In DNA, the CDR3 is TGTGCCAGCAGCCAAGATCGAGGGCTAGCGGGAGGTCGGCAAGAGACCCAGTACTTC.

The J gene is TRBJ2-3, the V gene TRBV5-1; a possible D gene is TRBD1 (6 bases). The germline CDR1 and CDR2 sequences are SGHRS and YFSETQ. Deletions cut 4 bases from V and 2 bases from J, with 11 bases between. The CDR3 loop spans 14 amino acids. CDR3 DNA: TGCGCCAGCAGCCCACAGGGAAACACAGATACGCAGTATTTT. It encodes CASSPQGNTDTQYF.

The chain recombines TRBV19 with TRBJ2-7; D may be TRBD1 (6 bases). CDR1 is LNHDA, CDR2 SQIVND, per germline (reference sequence). Trimming left V 3 bases short and J 0 bases short, with 12 bases between. This CDR3 spans 15 amino acids. The CDR3 bases are TGTGCCAGTAGTATTCAATCAGGGGACTCCTACGAGCAGTACTTC. Translated, it gives CASSIQSGDSYEQYF.

J is TRBJ2-3 and V is TRBV10-2; 12 bases map to TRBD1. V shed 2 bases and J 8 bases; nucleotides not matched to a gene: 8. CDR3 size: 16 residues. In germline, CDR1 is WSHSY, CDR2 SAAADI. DNA of the CDR3: TGCGCCAGCAGTGAGGCGGGGACAGGGGGCGTGGGTACGCAGTATTTT. Translated, it gives CASSEAGTGGVGTQYF.

This clone was seen a handful of times. The sample contains more than one DNA sequence encoding this CDR3. The V call is TRBV9, the J call TRBJ2-5; D gene ambiguous. CDR3 length equals 13 residues. Trimming left V 0 bases short and J 2 bases short, with 5 bases between. Per the germline V gene, CDR1 is SGDLS and CDR2 is YYNGEE. CDR3 in amino acids: CASSVGGQETQYF. The CDR3 DNA follows: TGTGCCAGCAGCGTAGGGGGACAAGAGACCCAGTACTTC.

This chain joins TRBV5-1 and TRBJ1-2; 7 nucleotides align to TRBD1. Germline trimming cut 2 bases from V and 2 bases from J; bases unmatched to any gene: 9. This CDR3 is 16 amino acids long. From germline, CDR1 is SGHRS and CDR2 YFSETQ. The CDR3, as DNA: TGCGCCAGCAGCTTTCTGGGACAGATTTTGAACTATGGCTACACCTTC. It translates to CASSFLGQILNYGYTF.

The chain is built from TRBV11-2 and TRBJ2-1; D may be TRBD2 (6 bases). CDR3 size: 14 residues. V was pared by 3 bases and J by 5 bases, with 11 bases between. Germline CDR1 is SGHAT and CDR2 is FQNNGV. In nucleotides, the CDR3 is TGTGCCAGCAGCTTCACGGGAGAAGACAATGAGCAGTTCTTC. It translates to CASSFTGEDNEQFF.

This clone was detected a few times. CDR3 region: CASSPSELYEQFF. For the CDR3, the DNA is TGTGCCAGCAGCCCCTCCGAGTTGTATGAGCAGTTCTTC. This chain uses TRBV6-5 with TRBJ2-1; D remains unclear. Per germline, CDR1 MNHEY and CDR2 SVGAGI. The CDR3 length is 13 residues. V was pared by 6 bases and J by 8 bases, with 14 bases between.

About this clone: With only one base between it and a far larger clone, this is likely a read error. The chain has TRBV4-2 and TRBJ2-3; 11 nucleotides align to TRBD2. The CDR3 is 16 amino acids. Unmatched junction bases numbered 9, after V lost 5 bases and J lost 5 bases. Germline assignment: CDR1 LGHNA and CDR2 YNFKEQ. CDR3 DNA: TGTGCCAGCAGCGTCCGTCTAGCGGGAGGAGGAGATACGCAGTATTTT. It codes for CASSVRLAGGGDTQYF.

V and J are TRBV28 and TRBJ1-1, with D unresolved. Germline V lookup: CDR1 MDHEN, CDR2 SYDVKM. V was clipped by 0 bases and J by 4 bases, with 12 bases between them. There are 15 residues in the CDR3. The CDR3: CASSLWSRRVTEAFF. CDR3 in DNA: TGTGCCAGCAGTTTATGGTCGAGGAGAGTCACTGAAGCTTTCTTT.

V gene TRBV13 combines with J gene TRBJ2-3; possibly TRBD1 or TRBD2 for D (5 bases each). Between the trimmed V and J ends, which lost 1 base and 5 bases, there was a span of 16 bases. CDR3 length: 16 residues. Germline V gene sequence: CDR1 PRHDT, CDR2 FYEKMQ (reference sequence). CDR3 region: CASSLVPGREVDTQYF. The CDR3 nucleotides read TGTGCCAGCAGCTTAGTTCCGGGGCGCGAGGTAGATACGCAGTATTTT.

The V call is TRBV13, the J call TRBJ1-5; the D is unclear. V lost 0 bases and J lost 5, with 5 bases in between. The CDR3 contains 13 residues. CDR1 is PRHDT and CDR2 is FYEKMQ in the germline V gene (reference sequence). The chain's CDR3 is CASSLGRDQPQHF. CDR3 DNA: TGTGCCAGCAGCTTAGGAAGGGATCAGCCCCAGCATTTT. The variable domain in full, with the rest retrieved from reference TRBV13 and TRBJ1-5, is AAGVIQSPRHLIKEKRETATLKCYPIPRHDTVYWYQQGPGQDPQFLISFYEKMQSDKGSIPDRFSAQQFSDYHSELNMSSLELGDSALYFCASSLGRDQPQHFGDGTRLSIL.

The rearrangement joins TRBV28 to TRBJ2-7, with 11 nucleotides matching TRBD2. The CDR3 contains 14 residues. Germline CDR1 MDHEN, CDR2 SYDVKM. With V trimmed by 8 bases and J by 4 bases, 7 bases remained unmatched. The DNA of the CDR3 is TGTGCCAGCGACACTAGCGGGAGAGCGTACGAGCAGTACTTC. Its protein product is CASDTSGRAYEQYF.

This chain uses TRBV27 with TRBJ2-3; D unresolved. This CDR3 has 15 amino acids. Trimming removed 5 bases at V and 1 base at J, with 13 bases between. Germline V gives CDR1 MNHEY, CDR2 SMNVEV (reference sequence). In nucleotides, the CDR3 is TGTGCCAGCAGTCCGATCCCGGCCCGCACAGATACGCAGTATTTT. Its protein is CASSPIPARTDTQYF.

In the case of this clone: This same CDR3 is encoded by further DNA sequences in the sample. The rearrangement links TRBV28 to TRBJ2-7, with TRBD2 identical over 7 bases. J gave up 2 bases and V 6 bases, and 7 bases lay outside the gene matches. This CDR3 has 14 residues. From germline, CDR1 is MDHEN and CDR2 SYDVKM. The CDR3 here is CASSLGGGAYEQYF. The CDR3 nucleotides read TGTGCCAGCAGCCTAGGCGGGGGAGCCTACGAGCAGTACTTC.